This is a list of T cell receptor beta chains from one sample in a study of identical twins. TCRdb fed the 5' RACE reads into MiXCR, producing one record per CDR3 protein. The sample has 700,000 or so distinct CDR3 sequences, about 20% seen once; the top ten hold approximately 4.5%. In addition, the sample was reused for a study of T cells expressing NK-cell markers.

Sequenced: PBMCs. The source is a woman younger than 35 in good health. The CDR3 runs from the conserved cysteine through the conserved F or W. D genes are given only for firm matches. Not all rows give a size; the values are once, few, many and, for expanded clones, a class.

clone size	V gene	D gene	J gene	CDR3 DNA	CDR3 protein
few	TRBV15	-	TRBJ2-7	TGTGCCACCAGCAGAGATCGATCTGGGGGCAACTACGAGCAGTACTTC	CATSRDRSGGNYEQYF
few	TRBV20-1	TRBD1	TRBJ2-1	TGCAGTGCCATCGGACAGGGTACGTTCGAGCAGTTCTTC	CSAIGQGTFEQFF
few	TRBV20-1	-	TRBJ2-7	TGCAGTGCTAGAGACCCAGGCTCCTACGAGCAGTACTTC	CSARDPGSYEQYF
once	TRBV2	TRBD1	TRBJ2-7	TGTGCCAGCAGTGAGGGGAGAGGGGGCCACGAGCAGTACTTC	CASSEGRGGHEQYF
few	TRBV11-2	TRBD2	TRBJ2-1	TGTGCCAGCAGCTCCCGCCCAGAATCGCGGGGGGCCTCCAATGAGCAGTTCTTC	CASSSRPESRGASNEQFF
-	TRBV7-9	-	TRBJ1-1	TGTGCCAGCATCCAGCGGGGGGACACTGAAGCTTTCTTT	CASIQRGDTEAFF
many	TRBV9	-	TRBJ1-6	TGTGCCAGCAGCGGTAACGTCGACCGGAATTCACCCCTCCACTTT	CASSGNVDRNSPLHF
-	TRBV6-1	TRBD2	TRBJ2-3	TGTGCCAGCAGCTCCCTAGCGGGAATCGGAGATACGCAGTATTTT	CASSSLAGIGDTQYF
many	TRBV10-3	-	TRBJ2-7	TGTGCCACTTCGGGCAGCTACGAGCAGTACTTC	CATSGSYEQYF
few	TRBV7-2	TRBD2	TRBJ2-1	TGTGCCAGCAGCTCCTGGACTAGCTCATCCTACAATGAGCAGTTCTTC	CASSSWTSSSYNEQFF
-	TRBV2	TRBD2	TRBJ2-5	TGTGCCAGCCGGAAGGTCACTAGCGGGGACCAAGAGACCCAGTACTTC	CASRKVTSGDQETQYF
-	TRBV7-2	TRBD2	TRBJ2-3	TGTGCCAGCAGCTTATTTGTCCGAGCGGGAGGCCCAGATACGCAGTATTTT	CASSLFVRAGGPDTQYF
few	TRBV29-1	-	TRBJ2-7	TGCAGTGTTACCGGGACTTTCTACGAGCAGTACTTC	CSVTGTFYEQYF
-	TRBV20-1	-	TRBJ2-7	TGCAGTGCTAGTTGGGCCGAATACGAGCAGTACTTC	CSASWAEYEQYF
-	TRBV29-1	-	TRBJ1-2	TGCAGCGTTGAAGGACGAGGCGGCTACACCTTC	CSVEGRGGYTF
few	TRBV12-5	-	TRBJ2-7	TGTGCTAGTGGTTTGAACTACGAGCAGTACTTC	CASGLNYEQYF
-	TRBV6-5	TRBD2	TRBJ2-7	TGTGCCAGCAGTTACTCGACCGGGAGGGCCGACGAGCAGTACTTC	CASSYSTGRADEQYF
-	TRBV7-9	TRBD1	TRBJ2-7	TGTGCCAGCAGCCCAACAGAGGACAGGGGGGACGAGCAGTACTTC	CASSPTEDRGDEQYF
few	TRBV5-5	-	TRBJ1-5	TGTGCCAGCAGTACTACTCCGAGAAATCAGCCCCAGCATTTT	CASSTTPRNQPQHF
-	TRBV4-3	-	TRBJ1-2	TGCGCCAGCAGCCAAGAGTTCAGGGGTAACTATGGCTACACCTTC	CASSQEFRGNYGYTF
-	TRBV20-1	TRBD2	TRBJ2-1	TGCAGTGCTACCCCCGGGACTAGGGGTTACAATGAGCAGTTCTTC	CSATPGTRGYNEQFF
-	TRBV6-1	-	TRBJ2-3	TGTGCCAGCATAGGCCTAATCACAGATACGCAGTATTTT	CASIGLITDTQYF
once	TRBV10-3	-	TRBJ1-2	TGTGCCATCAGTGAAAGGGAGTTAGACGGAAGTGGCTACACCTTC	CAISERELDGSGYTF
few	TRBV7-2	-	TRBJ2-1	TGTGCCAGCAGCGCCCTACCGGACAGTGAGCAGTTCTTC	CASSALPDSEQFF
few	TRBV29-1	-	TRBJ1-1	TGCAGCGCCGAGTGGGGGAACACTGAAGCTTTCTTT	CSAEWGNTEAFF
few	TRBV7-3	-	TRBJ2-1	TGTGCCAGCAGCGGGAGCTATAAGGATGAGCAGTTCTTC	CASSGSYKDEQFF
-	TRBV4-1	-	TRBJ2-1	TGCGCCAGCAGCAAGTCGAACAATGAGCAGTTCTTC	CASSKSNNEQFF
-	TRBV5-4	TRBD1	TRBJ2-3	TGTGCCAGCAGCTTTTATCAAGGGACAGGGGGTGGTGGTAGGGCAGATACGCAGTATTTT	CASSFYQGTGGGGRADTQYF
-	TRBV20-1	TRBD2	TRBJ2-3	TGCAGTCCCTGGGGGGGGACTACAACAGATACGCAGTATTTT	CSPWGGTTTDTQYF
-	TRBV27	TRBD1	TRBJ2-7	TGTGCCAGCAGTTTACGCCCTGGGGACAGGGTCTACGAGCAGTACTTC	CASSLRPGDRVYEQYF
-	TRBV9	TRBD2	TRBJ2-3	TGTGCCAGCAGCGCCCCCAGTCTCCTAGCGGGAGTATCCGATACGCAGTATTTT	CASSAPSLLAGVSDTQYF
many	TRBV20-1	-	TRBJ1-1	TGCAGTGCTAGGCGTAGGAACACTGAAGCTTTCTTT	CSARRRNTEAFF
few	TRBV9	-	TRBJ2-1	TGTGCCAGCAGTCTCGGGGACTTCCCAGGCGAGCAGTTCTTC	CASSLGDFPGEQFF
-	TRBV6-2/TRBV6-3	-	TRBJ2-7	TGTGCCAGTCACAACTTAGCAGGCGAGCAGTACTTC	CASHNLAGEQYF
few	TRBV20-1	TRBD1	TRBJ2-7	TGCAGTGCTAAGGAGGGGACAGGGGGCTCCCTCTACGAGCAGTACTTC	CSAKEGTGGSLYEQYF
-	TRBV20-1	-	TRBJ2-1	TGCAGTGCCAGTACCGGGTCCGGACTCAATGAGCAGTTCTTC	CSASTGSGLNEQFF
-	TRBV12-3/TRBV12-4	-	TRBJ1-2	TGTGCCAGCAGTTTCGGAGTAGTGCCAGGGACCTATGGCTACACCTTC	CASSFGVVPGTYGYTF
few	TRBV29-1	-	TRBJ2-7	TGCAGCGCCGCTGACAGGTTATACTACGAGCAGTACTTC	CSAADRLYYEQYF
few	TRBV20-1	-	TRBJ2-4	TGCAGTGCTGGACAGAGAGCCAAAAACATTCAGTACTTC	CSAGQRAKNIQYF
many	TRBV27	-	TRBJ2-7	TGTGCCAGCAGTACCTTCGTCGACACCACCTACGAGCAGTACTTC	CASSTFVDTTYEQYF
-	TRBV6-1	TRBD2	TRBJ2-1	TGTGCCAGCAGTCGATCCGGGACTAGCAATGAGCAGTTCTTC	CASSRSGTSNEQFF
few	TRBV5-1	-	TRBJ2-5	TGCGCCAGCAGCTTTACAGTGGAAGAGACCCAGTACTTC	CASSFTVEETQYF
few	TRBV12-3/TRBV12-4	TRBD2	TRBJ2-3	TGTGCCAGCAGTCCATCCCTAGCGGGAAGCACAGATACGCAGTATTTT	CASSPSLAGSTDTQYF
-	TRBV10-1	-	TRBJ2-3	TGCGCCAGCAGTGGGGCAGGGGTCCCAGATACGCAGTATTTT	CASSGAGVPDTQYF
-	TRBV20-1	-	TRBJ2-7	TGCAGTGCTAGAAAGTCTGCGGGTGAGCAGTACTTC	CSARKSAGEQYF
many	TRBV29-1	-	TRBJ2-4	TGCAGCGTTGTACCTGGGGTAAACATTCAGTACTTC	CSVVPGVNIQYF